Below are 9 T cell receptor beta chains sequenced from a single sample in a study of cytomegalovirus exposure and HLA in healthy donors. The protocol was immunoSEQ multiplex PCR, while the TCRdb copy is restricted to in-frame clones and leaves out a portion. The data contain about 240,000 clones, roughly 86% of them singletons. Specimen: PBMCs. Receptors originate from a young woman in good health and CMV-seropositive.

Concerning this clone: A junction boundary mismatches the germline segment, possibly from a read error. The chain uses TRBV19 and TRBJ2-2; 7 bases line up with TRBD2. The CDR3 has 15 amino acids. CDR1 is LNHDA, CDR2 SQIVND, per germline (reference sequence). The CDR3 protein is CASSIWRENPGELFF. CDR3 nucleotides: TGTGCCAGTAGTATTTGGCGGGAGAACCCCGGGGAGCTGTTTTTT. Full variable domain (outside the CDR3, taken from reference TRBV19 and TRBJ2-2): DGGITQSPKYLFRKEGQNVTLSCEQNLNHDAMYWYRQDPGQGLRLIYYSQIVNDFQKGDIAEGYSVSREKKESFPLTVTSAQKNPTAFYLCASSIWRENPGELFFGEGSRLTVL.

The CDR3 nucleotides are TGTGCCAGCAGTGGACTCAAAAGCGGGGCCTACAATGAGCAGTTCTTC. This codes for CASSGLKSGAYNEQFF. The rearrangement joins TRBV28 to TRBJ2-1; 7 bases match TRBD2. CDR3 length equals 16 residues. J was trimmed by 2 bases and V by 5 bases; bases with no gene match: 9. Germline loops: CDR1 MDHEN, CDR2 SYDVKM. Filled out from reference TRBV28 and TRBJ2-1, the complete variable domain reads DVKVTQSSRYLVKRTGEKVFLECVQDMDHENMFWYRQDPGLGLRLIYFSYDVKMKEKGDIPEGYSVSREKKERFSLILESASTNQTSMYLCASSGLKSGAYNEQFFGPGTRLTVL.

The chain has TRBV9 and TRBJ2-7; 8 bases match TRBD2. V lost 6 bases and J lost 3; bases outside the gene matches: 5. The CDR3 covers 13 residues. From germline, CDR1 is SGDLS and CDR2 YYNGEE. The CDR3 region has the DNA TGTGCCAGCACCGGACTAGCCGACTACGAGCAGTACTTC. Its translation is CASTGLADYEQYF.

J is TRBJ1-2 and V is TRBV7-9; D is undetermined. There are 16 residues in the CDR3. Germline V gene sequence: CDR1 SEHNR, CDR2 FQNEAQ (reference sequence). Trimming stripped 4 bases from V and 2 bases from J, with 17 bases between. The chain's CDR3 is CASSSRLADPNYGYTF. CDR3 nucleotide sequence: TGTGCCAGCAGCTCTCGCCTGGCGGATCCAAACTATGGCTACACCTTC.

The chain has TRBV6-6 and TRBJ1-4; 8 bases fit TRBD1. CDR3 length equals 16 residues. Per germline, CDR1 MNHNY and CDR2 SVGAGI (reference sequence). V lost 7 bases, J lost 11 bases, and 18 bases stayed unmatched. This CDR3 is CASTIKQTGGEGKLFF. CDR3 nucleotide sequence: TGTGCCAGCACCATAAAACAAACAGGGGGAGAGGGTAAACTGTTTTTT.

This chain links TRBV7-3 with TRBJ1-3; tentative D call: TRBD1 (6 bases). V shed 3 bases and J shed 10 bases, with 13 bases lying between them. Germline-derived CDR1 and CDR2 are SGHTA and FQGTGA. The CDR3 has 13 residues. In DNA, the CDR3 is TGTGCCAGCAGCTTGGTTCGGGGGGCTACCATATATTTT. Encoded protein: CASSLVRGATIYF.

J is TRBJ2-1 and V is TRBV29-1; D not certain. The V end was cut by 3 bases, the J end by 7 bases, with 19 bases between. The CDR3 loop spans 15 amino acids. Germline CDR1 SQVTM, CDR2 ANQGSEA. As DNA, the CDR3 is TGCAGCGTTGATTTAGAGGTCGTCGCGGTGAATGAGCAGTTCTTC. Its protein product is CSVDLEVVAVNEQFF.

The chain is built from TRBV19 and TRBJ1-1; weak D call: TRBD1 (6 bases). V dropped 3 bases and J dropped 4 bases, with 12 bases sitting between them. Germline CDR1 LNHDA, CDR2 SQIVND (reference sequence). This CDR3 is built from 14 residues. DNA of the CDR3: TGTGCCAGTAGTATCATAGGGGGACCCACTGAAGCTTTCTTT. Residues: CASSIIGGPTEAFF. The whole variable domain, remainder taken from reference TRBV19 and TRBJ1-1, is DGGITQSPKYLFRKEGQNVTLSCEQNLNHDAMYWYRQDPGQGLRLIYYSQIVNDFQKGDIAEGYSVSREKKESFPLTVTSAQKNPTAFYLCASSIIGGPTEAFFGQGTRLTVV.

The chain carries TRBV19 and TRBJ2-7, with D possibly TRBD1 on 5 matching bases. Germline V gene sequence: CDR1 LNHDA, CDR2 SQIVND (reference sequence). Trimming shortened V by 10 bases and J by 1 base, and 11 bases separated the two germline ends. The CDR3 runs to 12 residues. CDR3 amino acids: CATTDTSYEQYF. CDR3 DNA sequence: TGTGCCACTACGGACACGTCCTACGAGCAGTACTTC.